The rows below give T cell receptor beta chains drawn from one sample of a study of Graves' ophthalmopathy and Graves' hyperthyroidism. In TCRdb, the multiplex PCR reads were re-called with MiXCR into one record per CDR3 protein. The repertoire holds around 670,000 distinct CDR3 sequences, with 40% as singletons. Sequences were obtained from peripheral blood. Receptors were obtained from an adult man with Graves' ophthalmopathy. CDR3s include the opening cysteine and the closing phenylalanine or tryptophan. Each record gives: V gene, J gene, clone size, D gene, CDR3 DNA, CDR3 protein. D genes are given only for firm matches. The size entry is marked missing in some rows and otherwise reads once, few, many or a size class.

>TRBV24-1|TRBJ1-5|NA|TRBD1
TGTGCCACCAGTTACTCTGGGACAGGGAATCAGCCCCAGCATTTT
CATSYSGTGNQPQHF
>TRBV7-2|TRBJ2-7|NA|TRBD1
TGTGCCAGCAGCTTAGGTGGACAGGATCACTACGAGCAGTACTTC
CASSLGGQDHYEQYF
>TRBV7-9|TRBJ2-7|few|TRBD2
TGTGCCAGCAGCCCCTCGGGACTAGCGGGAGGGACCCTCTACGAGCAGTACTTC
CASSPSGLAGGTLYEQYF
>TRBV6-1|TRBJ1-2|few|TRBD1
TGTGCCAGCAGTTCACCTCGGACAGGAAACTATGGCTACACCTTC
CASSSPRTGNYGYTF
>TRBV12-3/TRBV12-4|TRBJ2-5|many|TRBD1
TGTGCCAGCAGCCGAGACAGGGTACAAGAGACCCAGTACTTC
CASSRDRVQETQYF
>TRBV7-2|TRBJ2-2|NA|NA
TGCGCCAGCAGCCAAGGCTCCTCCGGGGAGCTGTTTTTT
CASSQGSSGELFF
>TRBV5-5|TRBJ1-2|NA|NA
TGTGCCAGCAGCTTGGGGATGGTCCCCCCTAATGGCTACACCTTC
CASSLGMVPPNGYTF
>TRBV18|TRBJ1-5|NA|NA
TGTGCCAGCTCACCACGGGCAATGGGGCCCAATCAGCCCCAGCATTTT
CASSPRAMGPNQPQHF
>TRBV6-5|TRBJ1-1|NA|TRBD1
TGTGCCAGTTACCGGGACAGGGGGCAAGCTGAAGCTTTCTTT
CASYRDRGQAEAFF
>TRBV10-3|TRBJ1-2|many|TRBD1
TGTGCCTTTGGGACAGGTCACTATGGCTACACCTTC
CAFGTGHYGYTF
>TRBV24-1|TRBJ1-4|NA|TRBD1
TGTGCCAGCAGTCGTCAGGGGGCGGGTTTCGGTGAAAAACTGTTTTTT
CASSRQGAGFGEKLFF
>TRBV9|TRBJ2-2|NA|TRBD2
TGTGCCAGCAGCAGGCGGGGGGGCGGCGGGGAGCTGTTTTTT
CASSRRGGGGELFF